This TCR beta chain was captured in a study of control samples from healthy donors and cancer patients. Trimming left V 0 bases short and J 1 base short, with 9 bases between. From germline, CDR1 is MNHEY and CDR2 SVGAGI. The CDR3 totals 15 residues. This clone appeared a single time. TCRdb's copy holds only in-frame clones and misses some; the assay was immunoSEQ multiplex PCR. Of about 89,000 clones in the sample, 70% to 90% were seen once. The sample consisted of blood. The source of this sequence is a woman in her thirties or forties in good health. The genes are TRBV6-5 and TRBJ1-1, with D possibly being TRBD1 (5 bases). The CDR3 loop is CASSYSSGGNTEAFF. For the CDR3, the DNA is TGTGCCAGCAGTTACTCTTCCGGGGGGAACACTGAAGCTTTCTTT.